This entry lists 9 T cell receptor beta chains sequenced from one sample in a study of cytomegalovirus exposure and HLA in healthy donors. Both 60 Vbeta primers and 13 Jbeta primers went into the PCR. Produced via immunoSEQ multiplex PCR; TCRdb's table is partial and in-frame only. The table includes about 140,000 clones, around 83% detected once. The sequencing sample was made of PBMCs. All receptors come from a woman aged 50 to 60 in good health and CMV-seropositive.

V is TRBV18 and J is TRBJ1-1, with D possibly TRBD1 on 5 matching bases. The CDR3 is 16 amino acids. Germline V gene data show CDR1 as KGHSH and CDR2 as LQKENI. Trimming shortened V by 2 bases and J by 4 bases, and 17 bases separated the two germline ends. The chain's CDR3 is CASSPSNRQGGTEAFF. Written as DNA, the CDR3 is TGTGCCAGCTCACCAAGTAATAGGCAGGGTGGCACTGAAGCTTTCTTT.

This chain joins TRBV29-1 and TRBJ1-1; D gene unclear. Germline CDR1 SQVTM, CDR2 ANQGSEA. The V gene lost 4 bases and the J gene lost 11 bases, with 14 bases spanning the gap. The CDR3 consists of 11 residues. CDR3 sequence: CSVAPSGVAFF. CDR3 DNA: TGCAGCGTTGCCCCCAGTGGAGTGGCTTTCTTT. Full variable domain (missing parts from reference TRBV29-1 and TRBJ1-1): SAVISQKPSRDICQRGTSLTIQCQVDSQVTMMFWYRQQPGQSLTLIATANQGSEATYESGFVIDKFPISRPNLTFSTLTVSNMSPEDSSIYLCSVAPSGVAFFGQGTRLTVV.

The chain has TRBV6-1 and TRBJ2-2; the match to TRBD1 covers 8 bases. Germline V gene data show CDR1 as MNHNS and CDR2 as SASEGT. The CDR3 runs 14 residues. With V trimmed by 7 bases and J by 4 bases, 5 bases remained unmatched. The CDR3 region has the DNA TGTGCCAGCATGCGGGACAGGTCCACCGGGGAGCTGTTTTTT. It codes for CASMRDRSTGELFF.

This clone has more than one count but fewer than ten. The rearrangement uses TRBV4-3 and TRBJ1-6, with D possibly being TRBD1 (5 bases). The CDR3 loop spans 16 amino acids. The germline CDR1 and CDR2 sequences are LGHNA and YSLEER. Trimming took 0 bases from V and 7 from J, leaving 13 bases between them. DNA for the CDR3: TGCGCCAGCAGCCAAGATGTTGGGACTGGGAATTCACCCCTCCACTTT. Translating it yields CASSQDVGTGNSPLHF.

The V call is TRBV19, the J call TRBJ1-2; D uncertain. The CDR3 has 14 residues. V lost 3 bases to trimming and J lost 5 bases, with 13 bases between them. CDR1 is LNHDA and CDR2 is SQIVND in the germline V gene (reference sequence). CDR3 in amino acids: CASSIVGGIYGYTF. Written as DNA, the CDR3 is TGTGCCAGTAGTATTGTAGGAGGGATTTATGGCTACACCTTC.

The chain employs TRBV18 and TRBJ2-7; 9 nucleotides match TRBD1. CDR3 size: 14 residues. Germline V gives CDR1 KGHSH, CDR2 LQKENI. The ends lost 5 bases at V and 7 bases at J; junction bases unmatched: 9. CDR3 sequence reads: CASSFDRGAFEQYF. DNA for the CDR3: TGTGCCAGCTCATTTGACAGGGGGGCCTTTGAGCAGTACTTC.

The chain has TRBV5-4 and TRBJ2-7; D gene uncertain. Trimming took 6 bases from V and 0 from J, leaving 13 bases between them. There are 14 residues in the CDR3. Germline V lookup: CDR1 SGHNT, CDR2 YYREEE (reference sequence). The CDR3 is CASTPWPNSYEQYF. In nucleotides, the CDR3 is TGTGCCAGCACCCCGTGGCCGAACTCCTACGAGCAGTACTTC.

This chain uses TRBV10-3 with TRBJ1-5; D possibly corresponds to TRBD1 (5 bases). The CDR3 is 11 amino acids. The germline gives CDR1 ENHRY, CDR2 SYGVKD. Trimming took off 10 bases at V and 12 bases at J, with 16 bases between the two ends. The chain's CDR3 is CAKPPGGNQHF. The CDR3 coding sequence is TGTGCCAAACCGCCGGGGGGAAACCAGCATTTT.

The V and J genes are TRBV6-5 and TRBJ2-2; D gene unclear. Deletions cut 7 bases from V and 2 bases from J, with 11 bases between. This CDR3 has 14 residues. CDR1 MNHEY and CDR2 SVGAGI come from the germline V gene. Written as DNA, the CDR3 is TGTGCCAGCACCCTAGTCGGAAACACCGGGGAGCTGTTTTTT. Amino acid sequence: CASTLVGNTGELFF.